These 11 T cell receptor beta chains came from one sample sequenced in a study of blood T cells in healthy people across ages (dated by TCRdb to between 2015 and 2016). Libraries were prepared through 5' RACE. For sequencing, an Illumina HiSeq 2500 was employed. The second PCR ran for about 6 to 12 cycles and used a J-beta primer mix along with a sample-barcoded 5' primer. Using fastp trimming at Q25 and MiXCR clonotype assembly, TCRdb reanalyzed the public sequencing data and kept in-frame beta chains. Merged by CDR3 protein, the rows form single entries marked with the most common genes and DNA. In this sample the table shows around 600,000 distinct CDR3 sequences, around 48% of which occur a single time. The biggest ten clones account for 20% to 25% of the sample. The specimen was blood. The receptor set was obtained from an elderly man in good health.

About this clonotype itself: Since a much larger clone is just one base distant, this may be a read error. The CDR3 nucleotides are TGTGCCAGCACCCCACCAGGATGGGATACGCATTATTTT. Its protein product is CASTPPGWDTHYF. The rearrangement uses TRBV6-6 and TRBJ2-3, with D hard to call. The CDR3 has 13 residues. Germline values: CDR1 MNHNY, CDR2 SVGAGI (reference sequence).

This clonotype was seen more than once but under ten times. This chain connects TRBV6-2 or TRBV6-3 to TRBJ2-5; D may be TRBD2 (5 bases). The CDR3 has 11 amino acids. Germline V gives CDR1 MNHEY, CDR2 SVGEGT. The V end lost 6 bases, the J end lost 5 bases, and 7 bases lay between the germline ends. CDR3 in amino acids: CASRTGETQYF. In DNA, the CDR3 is TGTGCCAGCAGAACGGGGGAGACCCAGTACTTC.

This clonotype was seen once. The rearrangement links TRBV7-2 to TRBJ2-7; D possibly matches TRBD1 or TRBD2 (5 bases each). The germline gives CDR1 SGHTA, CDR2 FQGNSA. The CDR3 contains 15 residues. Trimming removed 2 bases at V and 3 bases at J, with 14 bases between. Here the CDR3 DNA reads TGTGCCAGCAGCTTAATCGACAGCGGAGACTACGAGCAGTACTTC. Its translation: CASSLIDSGDYEQYF.

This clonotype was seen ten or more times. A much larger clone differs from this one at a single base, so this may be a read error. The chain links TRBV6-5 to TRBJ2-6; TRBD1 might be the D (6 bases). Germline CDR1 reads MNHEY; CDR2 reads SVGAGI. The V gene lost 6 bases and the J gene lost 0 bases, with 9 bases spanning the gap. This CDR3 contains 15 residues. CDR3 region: CASSTGSSGANVLTF. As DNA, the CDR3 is TGTGCCAGCAGCACAGGGAGCTCTGGGGCCAACGTCCTGACTTTC.

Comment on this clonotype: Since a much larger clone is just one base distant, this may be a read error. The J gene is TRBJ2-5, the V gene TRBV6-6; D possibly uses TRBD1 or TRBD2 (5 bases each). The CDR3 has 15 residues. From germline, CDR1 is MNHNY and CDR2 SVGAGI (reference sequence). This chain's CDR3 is CTSSYSRLGVETQYF. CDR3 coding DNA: TGTACCAGCAGTTACTCGAGGTTGGGGGTGGAGACCCAGTACTTC.

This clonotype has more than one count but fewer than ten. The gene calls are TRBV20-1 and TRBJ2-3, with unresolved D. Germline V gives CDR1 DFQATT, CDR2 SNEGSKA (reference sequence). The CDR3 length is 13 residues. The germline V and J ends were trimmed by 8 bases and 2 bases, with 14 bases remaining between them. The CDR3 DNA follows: TGCAGTACGGTCGGGCGCCTCACAGATACGCAGTATTTT. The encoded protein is CSTVGRLTDTQYF.

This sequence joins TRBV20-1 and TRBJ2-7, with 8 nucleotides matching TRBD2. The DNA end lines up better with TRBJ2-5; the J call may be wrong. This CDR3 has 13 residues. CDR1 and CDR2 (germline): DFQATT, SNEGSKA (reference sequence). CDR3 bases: TGCAGTGCAGCCGGGACTAGTCGCCAGACCCAGTACTTC. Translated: CSAAGTSRQTQYF.

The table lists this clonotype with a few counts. The CDR3 nucleotides are TGTGCCAGCAGTTTATCCCCGGGACAGGGGTTAAAGAATTCACCCCTCCACTTT. Its protein is CASSLSPGQGLKNSPLHF. The chain couples TRBV28 to TRBJ1-6; 10 bases align to TRBD1. Germline CDR1 MDHEN, CDR2 SYDVKM. CDR3 length: 18 amino acids. With V trimmed by 1 base and J by 7 bases, 10 bases remained unmatched.

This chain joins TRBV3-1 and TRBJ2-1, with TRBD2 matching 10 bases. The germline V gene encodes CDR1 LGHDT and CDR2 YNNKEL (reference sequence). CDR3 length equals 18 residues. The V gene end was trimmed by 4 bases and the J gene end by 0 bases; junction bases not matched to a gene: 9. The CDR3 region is CASSRFPLAGSSYNEQFF. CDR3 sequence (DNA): TGTGCCAGCAGCCGTTTTCCACTAGCGGGGAGCTCCTACAATGAGCAGTTCTTC.

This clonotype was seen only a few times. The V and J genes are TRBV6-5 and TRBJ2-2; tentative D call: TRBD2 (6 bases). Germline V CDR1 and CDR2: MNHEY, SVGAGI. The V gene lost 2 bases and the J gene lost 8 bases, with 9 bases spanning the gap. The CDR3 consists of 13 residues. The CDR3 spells CASSYRGKGELFF. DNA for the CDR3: TGTGCCAGCAGTTACCGGGGGAAGGGGGAGCTGTTTTTT.

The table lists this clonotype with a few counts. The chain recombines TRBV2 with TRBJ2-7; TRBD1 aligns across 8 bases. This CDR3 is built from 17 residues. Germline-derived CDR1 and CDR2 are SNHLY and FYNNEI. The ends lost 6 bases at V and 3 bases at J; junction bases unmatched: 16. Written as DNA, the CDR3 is TGTGCCAGCAGCTTAAATAATAGACAGGGGTTCGTCTACGAGCAGTACTTC. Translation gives CASSLNNRQGFVYEQYF.